This TCR beta chain was identified during a study of blood T cell repertoires in COVID-19. Study-level background: Whether acute or convalescent, the COVID-19 samples came from the United States, Italy and Spain. PBMCs, B-cell-depleted T cells, or T cells were the source of the cDNA or gDNA that made up the material.

Trimming removed 3 bases at V and 2 bases at J, with 13 bases between. This CDR3 contains 15 residues. Germline V lookup: CDR1 LNHDA, CDR2 SQIVND (reference sequence). Repertoires were generated with immunoSEQ multiplex PCR, while TCRdb's copy carries only in-frame clones and drops some. The table records roughly 200,000 clones, approximately 88% of them present only once. The source is a man between 40 and 49 years old with acute or convalescent COVID-19. The sample taken for sequencing was peripheral blood. The V gene is TRBV19, the J gene TRBJ2-5, with D perhaps TRBD2 (6 bases). The CDR3 DNA follows: TGTGCCAGTAGTATCGAGGGGACTCGTCAAGAGACCCAGTACTTC. It codes for CASSIEGTRQETQYF.